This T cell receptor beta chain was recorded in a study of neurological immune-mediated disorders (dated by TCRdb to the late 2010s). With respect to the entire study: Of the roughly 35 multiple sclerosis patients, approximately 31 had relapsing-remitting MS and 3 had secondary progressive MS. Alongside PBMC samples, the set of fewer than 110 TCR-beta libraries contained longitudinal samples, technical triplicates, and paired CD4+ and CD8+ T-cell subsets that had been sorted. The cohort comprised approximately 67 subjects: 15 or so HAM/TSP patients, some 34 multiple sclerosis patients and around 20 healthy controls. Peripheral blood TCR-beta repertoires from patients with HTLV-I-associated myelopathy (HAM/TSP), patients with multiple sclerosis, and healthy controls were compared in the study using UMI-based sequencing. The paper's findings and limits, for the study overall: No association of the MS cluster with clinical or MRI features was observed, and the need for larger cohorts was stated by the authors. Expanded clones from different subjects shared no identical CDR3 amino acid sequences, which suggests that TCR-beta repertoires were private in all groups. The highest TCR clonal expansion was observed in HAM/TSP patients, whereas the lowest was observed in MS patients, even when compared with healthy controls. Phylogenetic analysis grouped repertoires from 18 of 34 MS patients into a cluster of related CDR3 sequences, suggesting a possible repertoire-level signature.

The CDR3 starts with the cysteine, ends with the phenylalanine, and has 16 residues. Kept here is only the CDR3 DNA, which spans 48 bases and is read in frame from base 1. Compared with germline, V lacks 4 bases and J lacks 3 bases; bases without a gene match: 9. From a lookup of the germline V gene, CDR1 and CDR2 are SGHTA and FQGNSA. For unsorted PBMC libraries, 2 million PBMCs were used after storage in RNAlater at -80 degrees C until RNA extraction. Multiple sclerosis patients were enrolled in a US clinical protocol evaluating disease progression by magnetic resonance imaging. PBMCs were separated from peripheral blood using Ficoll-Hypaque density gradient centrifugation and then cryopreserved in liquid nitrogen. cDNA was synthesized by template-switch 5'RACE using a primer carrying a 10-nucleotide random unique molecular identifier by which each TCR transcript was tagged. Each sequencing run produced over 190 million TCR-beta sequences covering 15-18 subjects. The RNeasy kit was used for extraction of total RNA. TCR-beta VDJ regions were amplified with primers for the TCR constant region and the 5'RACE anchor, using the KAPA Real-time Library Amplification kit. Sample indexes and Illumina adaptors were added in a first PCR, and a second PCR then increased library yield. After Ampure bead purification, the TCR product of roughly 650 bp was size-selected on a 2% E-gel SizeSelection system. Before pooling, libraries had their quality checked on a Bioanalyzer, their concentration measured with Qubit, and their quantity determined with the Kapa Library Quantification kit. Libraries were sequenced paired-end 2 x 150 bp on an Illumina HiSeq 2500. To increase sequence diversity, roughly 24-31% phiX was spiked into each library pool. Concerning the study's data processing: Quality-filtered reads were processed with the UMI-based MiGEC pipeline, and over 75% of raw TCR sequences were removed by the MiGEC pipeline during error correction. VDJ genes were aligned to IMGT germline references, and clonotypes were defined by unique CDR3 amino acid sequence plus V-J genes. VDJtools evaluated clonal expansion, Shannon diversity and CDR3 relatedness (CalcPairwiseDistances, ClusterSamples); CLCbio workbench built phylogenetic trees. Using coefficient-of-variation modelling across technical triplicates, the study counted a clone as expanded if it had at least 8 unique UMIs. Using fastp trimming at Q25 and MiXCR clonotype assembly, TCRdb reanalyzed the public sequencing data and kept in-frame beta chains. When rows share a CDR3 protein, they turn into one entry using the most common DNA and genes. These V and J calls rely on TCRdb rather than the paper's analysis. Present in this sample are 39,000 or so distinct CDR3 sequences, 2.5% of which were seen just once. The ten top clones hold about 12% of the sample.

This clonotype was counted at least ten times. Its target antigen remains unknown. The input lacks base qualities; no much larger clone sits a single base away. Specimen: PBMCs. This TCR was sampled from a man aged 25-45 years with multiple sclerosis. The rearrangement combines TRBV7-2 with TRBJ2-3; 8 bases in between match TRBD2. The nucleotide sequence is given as TGTGCCAGCAGCTCGATCTCACTAGCGGTTACAGATACGCAGTATTTT. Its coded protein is CASSSISLAVTDTQYF. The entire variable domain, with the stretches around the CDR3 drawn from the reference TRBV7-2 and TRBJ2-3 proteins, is GAGVSQSPSNKVTEKGKDVELRCDPISGHTALYWYRQSLGQGLEFLIYFQGNSAPDKSGLPSDRFSAERTGGSVSTLTIQRTQQEDSAVYLCASSSISLAVTDTQYFGPGTRLTVL.